A single T cell receptor (beta chain) is shown here with its context. The antigen is unknown. The data stem from a study of cytomegalovirus exposure and HLA in healthy donors. Study conclusions and caveats: Differences between HLA loci emerged in a later analysis of TCR association rates, with DRB1 most and HLA-C fewest.

The PCR made use of 60 Vbeta and 13 Jbeta primers. Repertoires were generated with immunoSEQ multiplex PCR, while TCRdb's copy carries only in-frame clones and drops some. The sample consists of 150,000 or so clones, about 70% of them appearing once. The V gene end was trimmed by 5 bases and the J gene end by 5 bases; junction bases not matched to a gene: 5. The germline V gene encodes CDR1 SEHNR and CDR2 FQNEAQ (reference sequence). This CDR3 region has 15 residues. The clonotype originates from a male donor in good health and CMV-seronegative. The sample taken for sequencing was PBMCs. The rearrangement links TRBV7-9 to TRBJ2-2; TRBD1 matches 10 bases. The DNA of the CDR3 is TGTGCCAGCAGCCGTATGGGACAGGGGACCGGGGAGCTGTTTTTT. Translating it yields CASSRMGQGTGELFF. Full variable domain (remainder filled in from reference TRBV7-9 and TRBJ2-2): DTGVSQNPRHKITKRGQNVTFRCDPISEHNRLYWYRQTLGQGPEFLTYFQNEAQLEKSRLLSDRFSAERPKGSFSTLEIQRTEQGDSAMYLCASSRMGQGTGELFFGEGSRLTVL.